One sample yielded the 2 T cell receptor beta chains listed below, sequenced in a study of preoperative IRX-2 immunotherapy in early breast cancer. Treatment meaning: preoperative locoregional IRX-2 cytokine immunotherapy. Here immunoSEQ multiplex PCR was the method, and the copy in TCRdb shows in-frame clones only, minus some. The sample includes roughly 99,000 clones, roughly 90% of them seen just once. The material sequenced was tumor tissue, taken after IRX-2 immunotherapy. All receptors derive from a human donor with breast cancer.

CDR3 sequence: CASSPEGGSYNEQFF. CDR3 coding DNA: TGCGCCAGCAGCCCGGAGGGGGGATCCTACAATGAGCAGTTCTTC. The chain uses TRBV5-1 and TRBJ2-1; D could derive from TRBD1 or TRBD2 (6 bases each). This CDR3 region has 15 residues. The germline V and J ends were trimmed by 4 bases and 1 base, with 12 bases remaining between them. Germline V lookup: CDR1 SGHRS, CDR2 YFSETQ.

This clone was found a few times. The chain joins TRBV19 to TRBJ1-5; a weak D match, TRBD1 (5 bases). The CDR3 is 13 residues long. Trimming took off 5 bases at V and 4 bases at J, with 9 bases between the two ends. Germline assignment: CDR1 LNHDA and CDR2 SQIVND (reference sequence). The CDR3 spells CASSWTQNQPQHF. For the CDR3, the DNA is TGTGCCAGTAGTTGGACACAAAATCAGCCCCAGCATTTT.